What follows are 30 T cell receptor beta chains derived from one specimen sequenced in a study of T cell changes during pregnancy in multiple sclerosis. This table comes from immunoSEQ multiplex PCR, and its TCRdb copy is limited to in-frame clones, with some not included. The data show roughly 80,000 clones, just over 90% seen once. The specimen comprised peripheral blood, sampled before pregnancy. Every receptor here comes from a female donor with multiple sclerosis, enrolled in a pregnancy study.

This chain connects TRBV6-1 to TRBJ2-7, with 9 bases that match TRBD1. The V segment lost 7 bases and the J segment 5 bases; nucleotides outside the gene matches: 9. Germline values: CDR1 MNHNS, CDR2 SASEGT. The CDR3 extends over 14 amino acids. The CDR3 nucleotides read TGTGCCAGCAATTCGGGGACAGGGATTCACGAGCAGTACTTC. Translation: CASNSGTGIHEQYF.

The chain is built from TRBV5-1 and TRBJ2-7; TRBD1 agrees at 8 bases. The germline V gene encodes CDR1 SGHRS and CDR2 YFSETQ. The length of the CDR3 is 15 residues. The V gene end was trimmed by 0 bases and the J gene end by 3 bases; junction bases not matched to a gene: 5. The CDR3 DNA sequence: TGCGCCAGCAGCTTGGGGCAGGGGGCATACTACGAGCAGTACTTC. Its translation: CASSLGQGAYYEQYF.

This chain links TRBV10-3 with TRBJ2-1; 8 bases are a match to TRBD1. J lost 7 bases, V lost 6 bases, and 5 bases had no gene match. From germline, CDR1 is ENHRY and CDR2 SYGVKD. The CDR3 sequence is 13 residues long. CDR3 sequence: CAIRDRAMNEQFF. The CDR3 DNA reads TGTGCCATCAGGGACAGGGCGATGAATGAGCAGTTCTTC.

V and J are TRBV19 and TRBJ1-6; TRBD1 matches 9 bases. Looked up from germline, CDR1 is LNHDA and CDR2 is SQIVND (reference sequence). The CDR3 sequence is 14 residues long. J gave up 10 bases and V 8 bases, and 9 bases lay outside the gene matches. Here the CDR3 DNA reads TGTGCCAGTTGCTCCGGGACAGGGACCTCACCCCTCCACTTT. It encodes CASCSGTGTSPLHF.

The chain combines TRBV2 with TRBJ2-7; 10 bases are shared with TRBD2. The length of the CDR3 is 18 residues. J gave up 2 bases and V 5 bases, and 15 bases lay outside the gene matches. CDR1 is SNHLY, CDR2 FYNNEI, per germline. CDR3 protein: CASSHLSVGAGGPYEQYF. The CDR3 nucleotides read TGTGCCAGCAGTCATCTATCCGTCGGAGCGGGGGGGCCCTACGAGCAGTACTTC.

The CDR3 loop is CASSYQTGYGYTF. The CDR3 DNA reads as TGTGCCAGCAGTTACCAAACAGGGTATGGCTACACCTTC. The J gene is TRBJ1-2, the V gene TRBV6-5; tentatively, D is TRBD1 (6 bases). Germline assignment: CDR1 MNHEY and CDR2 SVGAGI. The CDR3 loop spans 13 amino acids. Trimming removed 2 bases from V and 5 bases from J, with 9 bases in between.

The chain uses TRBV9 and TRBJ2-1; D is possibly TRBD1 (5 bases). The CDR3 length is 17 residues. Trimming pared 2 bases from V and 0 bases from J, leaving 15 bases between. In germline, CDR1 is SGDLS, CDR2 YYNGEE. CDR3: CASSVGATPSSYNEQFF. As DNA, the CDR3 is TGTGCCAGCAGCGTTGGGGCTACCCCTAGCTCCTACAATGAGCAGTTCTTC.

CDR3 amino acids: CASSLELAGLSGANVLTF. DNA for the CDR3: TGCGCCAGCAGCTTGGAACTAGCGGGGCTCTCTGGGGCCAACGTCCTGACTTTC. The rearrangement uses TRBV5-1 and TRBJ2-6, with 10 bases that match TRBD2. Trimming took 0 bases from V and 0 from J; bases not matched to a gene: 3. Germline-derived CDR1 and CDR2 are SGHRS and YFSETQ. The CDR3 loop spans 18 amino acids.

CDR3 DNA: TGTGCCAGCAGCTCAACCCCCGGGACAGATAATTCACCCCTCCACTTT. Protein product: CASSSTPGTDNSPLHF. The V call is TRBV4-2, the J call TRBJ1-6; TRBD1 matches 7 bases. V lost 5 bases, J lost 5 bases, and 9 bases stayed unmatched. CDR1 is LGHNA, CDR2 YNFKEQ, per germline. The CDR3 runs 16 residues.

The chain employs TRBV19 and TRBJ1-6; a weak D match, TRBD1 (6 bases). CDR1 and CDR2 from the germline V gene are LNHDA and SQIVND (reference sequence). With 2 bases removed from V and 3 bases from J, the gap between germline ends came to 17 bases. This CDR3 is built from 18 residues. The CDR3 loop reads CASSIQGTSLGYNSPLHF. The DNA for the CDR3 is TGTGCCAGTAGTATACAGGGGACGTCTTTGGGCTATAATTCACCCCTCCACTTT.

The chain couples TRBV4-2 to TRBJ1-5; possible D gene TRBD1, 5 bases. This CDR3 region has 15 residues. Germline loops: CDR1 LGHNA, CDR2 YNFKEQ. V shed 0 bases and J shed 0 bases, with 6 bases lying between them. The CDR3 region is CASSQEQDSNQPQHF. The DNA for the CDR3 is TGTGCCAGCAGCCAAGAACAGGATAGCAATCAGCCCCAGCATTTT.

The chain uses TRBV2 and TRBJ2-3, with TRBD1 matching 8 bases. CDR1 is SNHLY, CDR2 FYNNEI, per germline. The J segment lost 1 base and the V segment lost 7 bases, leaving 4 bases of the junction unmatched. The CDR3 has 14 amino acids. DNA of the CDR3: TGTGCCAGCACTCCGGGACAGGGCACAGATACGCAGTATTTT. Residues: CASTPGQGTDTQYF.

The gene calls are TRBV4-1 and TRBJ2-7; a possible D gene is TRBD1 (5 bases). V dropped 1 base and J dropped 7 bases, with 11 bases sitting between them. CDR3 length: 13 amino acids. The germline V gene encodes CDR1 MGHRA and CDR2 YSYEKL. DNA for the CDR3: TGCGCCAGCAGCCAAGTCATCCCAGGGGAGCAGTACTTC. It encodes CASSQVIPGEQYF.

The chain joins TRBV19 to TRBJ1-4; 7 bases map to TRBD1. The germline V gene encodes CDR1 LNHDA and CDR2 SQIVND (reference sequence). The CDR3 runs to 20 residues. Germline trimming cut 4 bases from V and 5 bases from J; bases unmatched to any gene: 22. The CDR3 DNA reads as TGTGCCAGTAGTAGGACAGGAAACGCCTTCGTTGACTCGAAAAATGAAAAACTGTTTTTT. Translated, it gives CASSRTGNAFVDSKNEKLFF.

The chain is built from TRBV5-6 and TRBJ2-1; 9 bases map to TRBD2. This CDR3 region has 17 residues. Germline CDR1 is SGHDT and CDR2 is YYEEEE. Unmatched junction bases numbered 18, after V lost 6 bases and J lost 8 bases. The CDR3 DNA reads as TGTGCCAGCAAATCGGGGATAGCGGGGGTTATATCTGATGAGCAGTTCTTC. Translated: CASKSGIAGVISDEQFF. The full variable domain, its missing parts supplied by reference TRBV5-6 and TRBJ2-1, is DAGVTQSPTHLIKTRGQQVTLRCSPKSGHDTVSWYQQALGQGPQFIFQYYEEEERQRGNFPDRFSGHQFPNYSSELNVNALLLGDSALYLCASKSGIAGVISDEQFFGPGTRLTVL.

The chain combines TRBV9 with TRBJ2-3, with 12 bases aligning to TRBD1. The V gene's germline CDR1 is SGDLS and CDR2 YYNGEE. The CDR3 sequence is 15 residues long. V lost 2 bases to trimming and J lost 9 bases; unmatched junction nucleotides: 7. The CDR3 reads CASSVGTGGPLTQYF. The CDR3 DNA follows: TGTGCCAGCAGCGTGGGGACAGGGGGCCCCCTGACGCAGTATTTT.

The chain links TRBV7-8 to TRBJ2-6, with D possibly being TRBD2 (6 bases). Trimming took off 2 bases at V and 2 bases at J, with 16 bases between the two ends. The germline V gene encodes CDR1 SGHVS and CDR2 FQNEAQ. The CDR3 sequence is 18 residues long. Here the CDR3 reads CASSLSPRRGPGANVLTF. The CDR3 nucleotides read TGTGCCAGCAGCTTAAGTCCCAGGAGGGGACCTGGGGCCAACGTCCTGACTTTC.

The count of this clone is one. The gene calls are TRBV2 and TRBJ1-4; no firm D call. Trimming took 4 bases from V and 2 from J, leaving 11 bases between them. The V gene's germline CDR1 is SNHLY and CDR2 FYNNEI. The CDR3 has 15 amino acids. The CDR3 spells CASSAPLATNEKLFF. CDR3 sequence (DNA): TGTGCCAGCAGTGCCCCTTTGGCTACTAATGAAAAACTGTTTTTT.

V usage is TRBV10-3 and J usage is TRBJ2-4; TRBD2 matches at 9 bases. V trimming: 0 bases; J trimming: 9 bases; junction bases outside the gene matches: 12. Germline loops: CDR1 ENHRY, CDR2 SYGVKD. This CDR3 has 17 residues. The CDR3 bases are TGTGCCATCAGTGAGTCGATCAGCGGGGGGCCGGGTGTCATTCAGTACTTC. As protein: CAISESISGGPGVIQYF.

The gene calls are TRBV5-6 and TRBJ2-3, with D possibly matching TRBD1 (6 bases). Trimming took 4 bases from V and 8 from J, leaving 14 bases between them. The germline V gene has CDR1 SGHDT and CDR2 YYEEEE. The CDR3 length is 13 residues. The CDR3 reads CASSTDRTSTQYF. CDR3 bases: TGTGCCAGCAGCACCGACAGGACGAGTACGCAGTATTTT.

The chain couples TRBV9 to TRBJ2-1, with D hard to call. The CDR3 covers 13 residues. Per germline, CDR1 SGDLS and CDR2 YYNGEE. Trimming took off 4 bases at V and 7 bases at J, with 12 bases between the two ends. CDR3 coding DNA: TGTGCCAGCAGCCCCATTCGCGCGAATGAGCAGTTCTTC. Translation gives CASSPIRANEQFF.

The chain joins TRBV6-1 to TRBJ2-3, with no clear D. The V end was cut by 2 bases, the J end by 0 bases, with 3 bases between. The CDR3 covers 13 residues. Germline assignment: CDR1 MNHNS and CDR2 SASEGT. The CDR3 reads CASSEYSTDTQYF. CDR3 bases: TGTGCCAGCAGTGAATATAGCACAGATACGCAGTATTTT.

V usage is TRBV10-3 and J usage is TRBJ2-2; perhaps TRBD1 as D (5 bases). V was pared by 0 bases and J by 1 base, with 9 bases between. The CDR3 has 16 amino acids. Germline V gives CDR1 ENHRY, CDR2 SYGVKD. The DNA of the CDR3 is TGTGCCATCAGTGAGTCGGCCACAGGGAACACCGGGGAGCTGTTTTTT. This translates into CAISESATGNTGELFF.

The genes are TRBV14 and TRBJ2-7, with D tentatively TRBD2 (5 bases). Germline CDR1 and CDR2: SGHDN and FVKESK. The CDR3 contains 13 residues. Trimming took 0 bases from V and 6 from J, leaving 9 bases between them. CDR3 region: CASSQDRRGEQYF. For the CDR3, the DNA is TGTGCCAGCAGCCAAGACCGCCGGGGCGAGCAGTACTTC.

The CDR3 here is CASRKQMNTEAFF. CDR3 in DNA: TGTGCCAGTAGGAAACAAATGAACACTGAAGCTTTCTTT. The chain uses TRBV19 and TRBJ1-1; no reliable D call. Germline assignment: CDR1 LNHDA and CDR2 SQIVND (reference sequence). Trimming removed 6 bases from V and 0 bases from J, with 8 bases in between. The CDR3 is made up of 13 amino acids.

V gene TRBV7-2 combines with J gene TRBJ2-1; 7 bases agree with TRBD2. The CDR3 runs 13 residues. V lost 6 bases, J lost 13 bases, and 12 bases stayed unmatched. From germline, CDR1 is SGHTA and CDR2 FQGNSA. The CDR3 protein is CASRLNLAGHQFF. The DNA for the CDR3 is TGTGCCAGCAGACTAAACTTAGCGGGTCACCAGTTCTTC.

The chain uses TRBV4-2 and TRBJ2-1, with 8 bases that match TRBD2. The J segment lost 8 bases and the V segment lost 6 bases, leaving 15 bases of the junction unmatched. CDR1 LGHNA and CDR2 YNFKEQ come from the germline V gene. This CDR3 comprises 16 residues. CDR3 residues: CASSSSGTRLGHEQFF. The DNA for the CDR3 is TGTGCCAGCAGTTCATCAGGGACTAGACTCGGACATGAGCAGTTCTTC.

The chain has TRBV6-6 and TRBJ1-2; unclear D gene. This CDR3 is 13 amino acids long. Germline lookup yields CDR1 MNHNY and CDR2 SVGAGI (reference sequence). The ends were cut back, 5 bases at V and 3 bases at J, with 10 bases in the middle. Written as DNA, the CDR3 is TGTGCCAGCAGTCCCCCCAGCGACTATGGCTACACCTTC. As protein: CASSPPSDYGYTF.

The chain recombines TRBV7-3 with TRBJ1-2, with a possible D match to TRBD1 (6 bases). The length of the CDR3 is 18 residues. Trimming left V 5 bases short and J 5 bases short, with 27 bases between. Germline-derived CDR1 and CDR2 are SGHTA and FQGTGA. CDR3 loop: CASSPTPIQGIPVYGYTF. Written as DNA, the CDR3 is TGTGCCAGCAGCCCTACACCCATACAGGGAATCCCCGTTTATGGCTACACCTTC.

CDR3 nucleotide sequence: TGTGCCAGCACCTACCCAGGGACTCCTGAAGCTTTCTTT. Protein product: CASTYPGTPEAFF. The chain recombines TRBV6-1 with TRBJ1-1; a weak D match, TRBD1 (5 bases). Germline CDR1 and CDR2: MNHNS and SASEGT. The CDR3 is 13 amino acids. Trimming shortened V by 7 bases and J by 6 bases, and 15 bases separated the two germline ends.